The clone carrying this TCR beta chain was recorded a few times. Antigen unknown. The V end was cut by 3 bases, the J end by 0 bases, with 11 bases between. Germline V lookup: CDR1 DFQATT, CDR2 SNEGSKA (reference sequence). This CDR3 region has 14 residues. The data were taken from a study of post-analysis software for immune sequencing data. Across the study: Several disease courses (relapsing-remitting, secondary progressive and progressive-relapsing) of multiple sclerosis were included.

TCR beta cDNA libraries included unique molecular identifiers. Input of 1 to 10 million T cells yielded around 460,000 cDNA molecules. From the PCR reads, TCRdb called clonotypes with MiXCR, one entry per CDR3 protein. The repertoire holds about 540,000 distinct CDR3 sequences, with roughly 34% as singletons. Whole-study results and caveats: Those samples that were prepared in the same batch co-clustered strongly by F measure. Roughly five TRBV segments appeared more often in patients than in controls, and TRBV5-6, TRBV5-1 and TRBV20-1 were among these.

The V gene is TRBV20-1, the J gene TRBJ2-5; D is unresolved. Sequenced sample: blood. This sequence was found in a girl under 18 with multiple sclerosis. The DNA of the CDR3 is TGCAGTGCTAGCCCAGGTCCTTACCAAGAGACCCAGTACTTC. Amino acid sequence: CSASPGPYQETQYF.